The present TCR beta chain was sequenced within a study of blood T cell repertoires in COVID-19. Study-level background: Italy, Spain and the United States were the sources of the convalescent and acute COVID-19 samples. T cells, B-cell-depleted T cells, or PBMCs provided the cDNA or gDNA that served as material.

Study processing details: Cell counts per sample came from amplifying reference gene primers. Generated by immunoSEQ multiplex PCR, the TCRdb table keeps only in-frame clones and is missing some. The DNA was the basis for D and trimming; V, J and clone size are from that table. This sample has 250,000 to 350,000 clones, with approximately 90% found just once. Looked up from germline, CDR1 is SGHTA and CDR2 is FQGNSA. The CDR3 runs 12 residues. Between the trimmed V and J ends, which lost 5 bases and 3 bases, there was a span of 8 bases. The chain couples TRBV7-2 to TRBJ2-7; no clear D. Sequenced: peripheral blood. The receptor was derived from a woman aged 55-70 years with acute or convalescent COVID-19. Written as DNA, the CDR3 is TGTGCCAGCAGCCAAACGGGCTACGAGCAGTACTTC. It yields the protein CASSQTGYEQYF.